A single sample is the source of the 12 T cell receptor beta chains below, sequenced in a study of CXCR3-negative and CXCR3-positive naive CD8 T cells. 5' RACE with UMI labels generated the TRB cDNA libraries. TCRdb reanalyzed the 5' RACE reads and collapses them to one entry per CDR3 protein, without DNA. The sample shows over 100,000 distinct CDR3 sequences, and 0.29% sits with its ten largest clones. The material sequenced was naive CXCR3- CD8+ T cells from blood. Regarding subset: CD45RO-CCR7+CD27+CD95- naive CD8+ T cells lacking CXCR3 (TNR3-). These receptors all come from a human donor in good health. Some clones in this sample may be carry-over from other donors' samples.

V is TRBV7-9 and J is TRBJ2-1; TCRdb reports TRBD1, a call that lacks DNA to check it against. The germline CDR1 and CDR2 sequences are SEHNR and FQNEAQ (reference sequence). The CDR3 runs to 16 residues. CDR3 loop: CASSSAPGQGVNEQFF. Drawing the rest from reference TRBV7-9 and TRBJ2-1, the complete variable domain is DTGVSQNPRHKITKRGQNVTFRCDPISEHNRLYWYRQTLGQGPEFLTYFQNEAQLEKSRLLSDRFSAERPKGSFSTLEIQRTEQGDSAMYLCASSSAPGQGVNEQFFGPGTRLTVL.

The V gene is TRBV4-2, the J gene TRBJ2-7; without DNA, the TCRdb call of TRBD1 cannot be checked. The length of the CDR3 is 14 residues. Germline assignment: CDR1 LGHNA and CDR2 YNFKEQ. The CDR3 loop reads CASSARDGVYERYF.

This sequence joins TRBV11-2 and TRBJ2-1. From germline, CDR1 is SGHAT and CDR2 FQNNGV. This CDR3 spans 14 amino acids. CDR3 sequence reads: CASSLIPLDNEQFF.

J is TRBJ2-1 and V is TRBV11-2; TCRdb's D call of TRBD2 is untestable without DNA. Germline V gene sequence: CDR1 SGHAT, CDR2 FQNNGV. This CDR3 contains 15 residues. The CDR3 here is CASSQTSAGYNEQFF. The entire variable domain, with the rest obtained from reference TRBV11-2 and TRBJ2-1, is as follows: EAGVAQSPRYKIIEKRQSVAFWCNPISGHATLYWYQQILGQGPKLLIQFQNNGVVDDSQLPKDRFSAERLKGVDSTLKIQPAKLEDSAVYLCASSQTSAGYNEQFFGPGTRLTVL.

The chain couples TRBV20-1 to TRBJ1-5; TCRdb returns TRBD1, unconfirmable since there is no DNA. The CDR3 extends over 15 amino acids. The germline V gene has CDR1 DFQATT and CDR2 SNEGSKA (reference sequence). CDR3 sequence reads: CSAREQGNSNQPQHF.

This CDR3 is CASSVDQETQYF. The chain carries TRBV7-9 and TRBJ2-5. This CDR3 spans 12 amino acids. Germline CDR1 is SEHNR and CDR2 is FQNEAQ (reference sequence).

The rearrangement links TRBV14 to TRBJ2-7; the TRBD2 assignment by TCRdb is unverifiable without DNA. Germline lookup yields CDR1 SGHDN and CDR2 FVKESK. The CDR3 consists of 16 residues. CDR3: CASSHTAGPSSYEQYF.

J is TRBJ1-4 and V is TRBV7-6; checking the TCRdb D call of TRBD1 is not possible without DNA. The CDR3 totals 18 residues. Germline V gene sequence: CDR1 SGHVS, CDR2 FNYEAQ. The CDR3 sequence is CASSTTTGQLMVNEKLFF. The variable domain in full, with the rest retrieved from reference TRBV7-6 and TRBJ1-4, is GAGVSQSPRYKVTKRGQDVALRCDPISGHVSLYWYRQALGQGPEFLTYFNYEAQQDKSGLPNDRFSAERPEGSISTLTIQRTEQRDSAMYRCASSTTTGQLMVNEKLFFGSGTQLSVL.

This sequence joins TRBV28 and TRBJ2-2. The CDR3 loop spans 12 amino acids. Germline CDR1 MDHEN, CDR2 SYDVKM. This chain's CDR3 is CASSHNRGELFF.

The chain recombines TRBV5-1 with TRBJ2-1; the TRBD2 assignment by TCRdb is unverifiable without DNA. Germline values: CDR1 SGHRS, CDR2 YFSETQ. There are 15 residues in the CDR3. CDR3 sequence: CASSILGNAYNEQFF.

The rearrangement uses TRBV29-1 and TRBJ1-1; TCRdb proposes TRBD1, but this gene call is untestable without DNA. The CDR3 has 12 residues. CDR1 and CDR2 from the germline V gene are SQVTM and ANQGSEA. The CDR3 spells CSPGQGITEAFF.

This rearrangement joins TRBV4-3 to TRBJ2-1; absent DNA, TCRdb's TRBD2 call cannot be checked. In germline, CDR1 is LGHNA, CDR2 YSLEER. The CDR3 loop spans 16 amino acids. CDR3 region: CASNNVGGTINNEQFF.